This note documents a single TCR beta chain sequence. After removal of 7 bases from V and 6 bases from J, the junction contained 8 bases not matched to a gene. The CDR3 sequence is 13 residues long. CDR1 is SGHRS and CDR2 is YFSETQ in the germline V gene. This sample is drawn from a study of blood T cell repertoires in COVID-19. In the source study's methods: Using reference gene primer amplification, nucleated cell counts were estimated. Sequencing used immunoSEQ multiplex PCR; TCRdb keeps in-frame clones, though not all of them. The V and J calls and clone size are taken from that table; D and trimming were inferred from the DNA. This sample has tens of thousands of clones, with around four fifths found just once.

This chain connects TRBV5-1 to TRBJ1-2; TRBD1 matches at 8 bases. The source material was peripheral blood. This TCR derives from a man between 65 and 85 years old with acute or convalescent COVID-19. The CDR3 is CASSGGGGDGYTF. The CDR3 DNA follows: TGCGCCAGCTCAGGGGGCGGAGGCGATGGCTACACCTTC. The variable domain in full, with the rest retrieved from reference TRBV5-1 and TRBJ1-2, is KAGVTQTPRYLIKTRGQQVTLSCSPISGHRSVSWYQQTPGQGLQFLFEYFSETQRNKGNFPGRFSGRQFSNSRSEMNVSTLELGDSALYLCASSGGGGDGYTFGSGTRLTVV.